A selection of T cell receptor beta chains follows, all from one sample in a study of blood T cells in healthy people across ages. TCRdb called the 5' RACE reads again in MiXCR, with one record for every CDR3 protein. The sample lists some 1.5 million distinct CDR3 sequences; 35% to 45% were seen once. Sample: blood. The receptors shown here come from a woman younger than 35 in good health. CDR3s include the opening cysteine and the closing phenylalanine or tryptophan. Each record gives: J gene, D gene, clone size, V gene, CDR3 DNA, CDR3 protein. D genes are given only for firm matches. Expanded clones get a size class; other rows say once, few or many, or leave the size out.

TRBJ1-2 | NA | NA | TRBV12-5 | TGTGCTAGTGGTGTGGAGGAGGCCTATGGCTACACCTTC | CASGVEEAYGYTF
TRBJ1-1 | NA | NA | TRBV4-1 | TGCGCCAGCAGCCATGGGGACTCGAACACTGAAGCTTTCTTT | CASSHGDSNTEAFF
TRBJ2-5 | TRBD1 | few | TRBV29-1 | TGCAGCGTCGGACAGGTTCTGAAAGAGACCCAGTACTTC | CSVGQVLKETQYF
TRBJ1-2 | NA | many | TRBV2 | TGTGCCAGCAGTCGTAACAGCTATGGCTACACCTTC | CASSRNSYGYTF
TRBJ2-2 | NA | NA | TRBV6-1 | TGTGCCAGCAGTGAAATGGCAGCTTACACCGGGGAGCTGTTTTTT | CASSEMAAYTGELFF
TRBJ2-4 | TRBD2 | NA | TRBV27 | TGTGCCAGCAGTTTTAGCGGGGGGGTAGCCAAAAACATTCAGTACTTC | CASSFSGGVAKNIQYF
TRBJ2-5 | NA | NA | TRBV19 | TGTGCCAGTAGTATACGGGGGACAATGTATCAAGAGACCCAGTACTTC | CASSIRGTMYQETQYF
TRBJ2-1 | NA | few | TRBV24-1 | TGTGCCACCAGTGATCCTCATGGGGACAATGAGCAGTTCTTC | CATSDPHGDNEQFF
TRBJ2-7 | TRBD2 | NA | TRBV27 | TGTGCCAGCAGTTTCGCGTTTGTGGGAGGGCCTCCTCACGAGCAGTACTTC | CASSFAFVGGPPHEQYF
TRBJ2-7 | NA | NA | TRBV27 | TGTGCCAGCAGTTTATACGTGAGTTCCTCCTACGAGCAGTACTTC | CASSLYVSSSYEQYF
TRBJ1-2 | NA | NA | TRBV4-3 | TGCGCCAGCAGCCAAGAACGGTTACAGTACGCACTTGATGACTACACCTTC | CASSQERLQYALDDYTF
TRBJ2-7 | TRBD1 | NA | TRBV3-1 | TGTGCCAGCAGCCACCCACCGACAGGGGGCAACGAGCAGTACTTC | CASSHPPTGGNEQYF
TRBJ2-5 | NA | NA | TRBV5-6 | TGTGCCAGCAGCCCTTTGACAGGAACTAAGACCCAGTACTTC | CASSPLTGTKTQYF
TRBJ2-3 | NA | NA | TRBV7-9 | TGTGCCAGCAGCTTCCGGGACTGGTACACAGATACGCAGTATTTT | CASSFRDWYTDTQYF
TRBJ2-7 | TRBD2 | NA | TRBV11-3 | TGTGCCAGCAGCTTGGAGACTAGCGGCTACAATGAGCAGTACTTC | CASSLETSGYNEQYF
TRBJ1-5 | TRBD1 | NA | TRBV7-9 | TGTGCCAGCAGCCAGTACAGGGGGCGAAGCAATCAGCCCCAGCATTTT | CASSQYRGRSNQPQHF
TRBJ1-2 | NA | NA | TRBV20-1 | TGCAGTGCACGGACGGACCCCTATGGCTACACCTTC | CSARTDPYGYTF
TRBJ1-2 | NA | NA | TRBV7-2 | TGTGCCAGCAGCTTATCGGGGGCAACCTCCTATGGCTACACCTTC | CASSLSGATSYGYTF
TRBJ2-7 | TRBD2 | NA | TRBV20-1 | TGCAGTGCTAGGACTAGCGGGAGGAATTACGAGCAGTACTTC | CSARTSGRNYEQYF
TRBJ2-5 | TRBD2 | NA | TRBV29-1 | TGCAGCGTTGCCACTAGCGGTGGTGGTGAGCAGTACTTC | CSVATSGGGEQYF
TRBJ2-7 | TRBD2 | NA | TRBV7-3 | TGTGCCAGCAGCTTACACCGTCTAGCGGCCTACAATGAGCAGTACTTC | CASSLHRLAAYNEQYF
TRBJ1-4 | NA | NA | TRBV3-1 | TGTGCCAGCAGCCACCTAGCGGAAAAACTGTTTTTT | CASSHLAEKLFF
TRBJ1-2 | NA | NA | TRBV7-2 | TGTGCCAGCAGCCCACACCGGGGTGGCTACACCTTC | CASSPHRGGYTF
TRBJ2-7 | NA | NA | TRBV28 | TGTGCCAGCAGTTTGTATTCCCACGAGCAGTACTTC | CASSLYSHEQYF
TRBJ2-7 | TRBD2 | NA | TRBV25-1 | TGTGCCAGCAGTGCACTAGCGGGGAGCTCCTACGAGCAGTACTTC | CASSALAGSSYEQYF
TRBJ2-1 | TRBD1 | NA | TRBV18 | TGTGCCAGCTCACCTTGGCAGGGGGCGAACAATGAGCAGTTCTTC | CASSPWQGANNEQFF
TRBJ2-7 | TRBD1 | few | TRBV12-3/TRBV12-4 | TGTGCCAGCAGGGGACAGGAGGTAGCCTACGAGCAGTACTTC | CASRGQEVAYEQYF
TRBJ2-7 | TRBD2 | many | TRBV7-9 | TGTGCCAGCAGCTCAGGACTAGCGGGGAACGAGCAGTACTTC | CASSSGLAGNEQYF
TRBJ1-4 | NA | many | TRBV7-2 | TGTGCCAGCAGCCTTGTAAGGGCTGAAAAACTGTTTTTT | CASSLVRAEKLFF
TRBJ1-2 | NA | NA | TRBV20-1 | TGCAGTGCTCTCGAGGGCTTAAACAGAGGTGGCTACACCTTC | CSALEGLNRGGYTF
TRBJ2-1 | NA | few | TRBV6-1 | TGTGCCAGCAAAGTATTAGGGGCCTACAATGAGCAGTTCTTC | CASKVLGAYNEQFF
TRBJ1-6 | NA | NA | TRBV6-6 | TGTGCCAGCAGTGAGGACGGTAATTCACCCCTCCACTTT | CASSEDGNSPLHF
TRBJ2-5 | NA | many | TRBV12-5 | TGTGCTAGTGGCTCCGAGGGGGGCCGGCTGTACTTC | CASGSEGGRLYF
TRBJ1-2 | NA | few | TRBV20-1 | TGCAGTGCTAGCTTATCAGGGGACCTTGGCTACACCTTC | CSASLSGDLGYTF
TRBJ1-1 | NA | few | TRBV4-1 | TGCGCCAGCAGCCAATACCCGGGACATAGGGACACTGAAGCTTTCTTT | CASSQYPGHRDTEAFF
TRBJ2-3 | NA | few | TRBV6-1 | TGTGCCAGCTTCGACCGAATCACAGATACGCAGTATTTT | CASFDRITDTQYF
TRBJ2-1 | TRBD2 | NA | TRBV14 | TGTGCCAGCAGCCCTCCTAGCGGGAGGTTGGGATACAATGAGCAGTTCTTC | CASSPPSGRLGYNEQFF
TRBJ2-7 | NA | few | TRBV6-5 | TGTGCCAGCAGTTACTCGGAGGTTTTAAGACCCTACGAGCAGTACTTC | CASSYSEVLRPYEQYF
TRBJ1-1 | NA | few | TRBV20-1 | TGCAGTGCTAGTCCTGGGTCTGACACTGAAGCTTTCTTT | CSASPGSDTEAFF
TRBJ1-5 | NA | few | TRBV7-8 | TGTGCCAGCAGCTTAGACCGGGATAGCAATCAGCCCCAGCATTTT | CASSLDRDSNQPQHF
TRBJ2-7 | NA | NA | TRBV12-3/TRBV12-4 | TGTGCCAGCAGTTTTCTTCGTGGGGGGTACAATGAGCAGTACTTC | CASSFLRGGYNEQYF